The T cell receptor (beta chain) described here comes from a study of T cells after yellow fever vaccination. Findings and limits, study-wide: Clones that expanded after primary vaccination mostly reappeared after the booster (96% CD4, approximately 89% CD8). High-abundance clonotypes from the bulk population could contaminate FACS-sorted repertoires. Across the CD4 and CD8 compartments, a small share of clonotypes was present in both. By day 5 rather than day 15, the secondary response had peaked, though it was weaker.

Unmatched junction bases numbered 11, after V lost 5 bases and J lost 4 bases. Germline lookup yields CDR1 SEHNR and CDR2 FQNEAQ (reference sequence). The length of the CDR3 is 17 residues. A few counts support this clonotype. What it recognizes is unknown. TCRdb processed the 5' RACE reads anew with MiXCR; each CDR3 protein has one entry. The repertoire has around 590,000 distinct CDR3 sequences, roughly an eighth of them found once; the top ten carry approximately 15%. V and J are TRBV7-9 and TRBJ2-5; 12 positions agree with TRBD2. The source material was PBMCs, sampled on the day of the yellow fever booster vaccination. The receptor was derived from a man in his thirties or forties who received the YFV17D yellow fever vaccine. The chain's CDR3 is CASSPRLAGASGETQYF. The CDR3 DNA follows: TGTGCCAGCAGCCCCCGACTAGCGGGAGCATCGGGAGAGACCCAGTACTTC.